The clone carrying this TCR beta chain showed up just a few times. The sample is drawn from a study of identical twins. TCRdb called the 5' RACE reads again in MiXCR, with one record for every CDR3 protein. The sample includes 600,000 to 850,000 distinct CDR3 sequences, roughly 20% seen only once; the top ten take about an eighth. The CDR3 consists of 16 residues. Germline CDR1 is LGHDT and CDR2 is YNNKEL (reference sequence). J gave up 2 bases and V 7 bases, and 12 bases lay outside the gene matches. This same sample was also part of a study on T cells expressing NK-cell markers. This second study notes: Six or seven donors carried dominant NKG2C+ clonotypes that made up roughly 1.0-7.0% of their CD8+ T cells.

The TCR originated in a woman aged 18-29 years in good health. Sequencing was performed on PBMCs. The chain couples TRBV3-1 to TRBJ2-5; 8 nucleotides agree with TRBD2. The CDR3: CASTFRTGTRQETQYF. The CDR3 coding sequence is TGTGCCAGCACCTTCCGAACCGGGACTAGACAAGAGACCCAGTACTTC.